The clone carrying this T cell receptor beta chain was detected a few times. From the PCR reads, TCRdb re-called clones with MiXCR. The sample holds just over 7,500 clones, roughly 27% seen once. These data originate in a study of metastatic and nonmetastatic thyroid tumors. In germline, CDR1 is MNHNS, CDR2 SASEGT. The trim removed 5 bases at V and 4 bases at J, leaving 9 bases unmatched. This CDR3 has 15 amino acids. Patients were all untreated before their thyroid surgery. The specimen was adjacent normal tissue. The TCR was taken from a female donor with papillary thyroid cancer or a benign thyroid nodule (not recorded which). Some clones in this sample may be carry-over from other donors' samples. The V call is TRBV6-1, the J call TRBJ2-3; the match to TRBD1 covers 7 bases. The CDR3 DNA reads TGTGCCAGCAGTCCACTAGACAGGGTAGCAGATACGCAGTATTTT. Amino acids: CASSPLDRVADTQYF.